The rows below give T cell receptor beta chains drawn from one sample of a study of blood T cell repertoires in COVID-19. Measured with immunoSEQ multiplex PCR; TCRdb has only the in-frame clones, and not every one. The sample lists about 170,000 clones, just under 85% occurring once. The material sequenced was peripheral blood. The receptor set was obtained from an elderly woman with acute or convalescent COVID-19. Each CDR3 is given with its conserved first and last residue. The D gene is left open where the match is weak.

d_call j_call v_call cdr3_aa
- TRBJ1-2 TRBV19 CATSDGLGYIGYTF
- TRBJ1-6 TRBV5-6 CASSRGRISPLHF
TRBD1 TRBJ1-2 TRBV3-1/TRBV3-2 CASSHHSGQSYGYTF
TRBD1 TRBJ2-7 TRBV5-1 CASSLAGQGYEQYF
TRBD1 TRBJ1-5 TRBV6-6 CASSYLGQGSQPQHF
- TRBJ1-5 TRBV19 CASSPRDFLNQPQHF
- TRBJ2-2 TRBV7-6 CASSPGTNTGELFF
TRBD1 TRBJ1-2 TRBV5-1 CASSSLGTGAYGYTF
- TRBJ1-2 TRBV6-1 CASSEVLNYGYTF
- TRBJ2-3 TRBV3-1/TRBV3-2 CASSRFPIVTSTDTQYF
- TRBJ2-7 TRBV6-5 CASTYPTSPSNEQYF
TRBD1 TRBJ2-7 TRBV7-2 CASSTGQGVLYEQYF
- TRBJ2-5 TRBV6-5 CASSWTGKETQYF
TRBD2 TRBJ2-2 TRBV11-1 CASSFRGDRSGELFF
TRBD1 TRBJ1-2 TRBV27 CASRPTGGDGYTF
TRBD2 TRBJ2-7 TRBV5-4 CASSSGGSGTLSYEQYF
- TRBJ1-5 TRBV19 CASSIDQGRGGNQPQHF
TRBD2 TRBJ2-1 TRBV20-1 CSASGLGTSGTNEQFF
TRBD2 TRBJ2-1 TRBV11-2 CASSLDVLAGPFNEQFF
TRBD1 TRBJ1-6 TRBV7-8 CASSPTGVSYNSPLHF
- TRBJ1-1 TRBV29-1 CSVESGMNTEAFF
- TRBJ1-5 TRBV5-1 CATNGHLGGPQHF
TRBD1 TRBJ1-1 TRBV11-2 CASSSTGGRSTEAFF
TRBD2 TRBJ2-3 TRBV9 CASSVAISVSGRTDTQYF
- TRBJ2-5 TRBV5-8 CASSSLLGGVETQYF
TRBD2 TRBJ2-7 TRBV4-2 CASSLRTSGDEQYF
- TRBJ1-2 TRBV10-3 CAISEIPRGGYTF
- TRBJ1-2 TRBV19 CASRYYASNYGYTF
- TRBJ1-2 TRBV6-5 CASISPAGGNYGYTF
TRBD1 TRBJ2-2 TRBV7-8 CASSRGQGAPGELFF
- TRBJ2-5 TRBV19 CASTADSLGETQYF
- TRBJ1-3 TRBV18 CASSRGRQNTIYF
- TRBJ1-2 TRBV6-6 CASTRGREGGYTF
TRBD1 TRBJ1-6 TRBV15 CATSRSGTDLDSPLHF
- TRBJ1-1 TRBV12-3/TRBV12-4 CASSLNRDTEAFF
TRBD1 TRBJ1-2 TRBV6-1 CASSEVGTGIEVDGYTF
TRBD1 TRBJ2-7 TRBV11-2 CASSSLLTGREQYF
TRBD2 TRBJ2-7 TRBV7-9 CASSSSGSYEQYF
TRBD1 TRBJ2-5 TRBV11-2 CASSSGQGLETQYF
TRBD2 TRBJ2-7 TRBV7-9 CASSPQTGTSGSYEQYF
TRBD1 TRBJ2-7 TRBV30 CAWWPGQSSYEQYF
TRBD2 TRBJ2-6 TRBV9 CASSVGVAGGASGANVLTF
- TRBJ2-7 TRBV30 CAWRDRYEQYF
TRBD2 TRBJ2-1 TRBV5-1 CASTSGLVSYNEQFF
- TRBJ1-2 TRBV5-6 CASSSTRAYGYTF
- TRBJ1-6 TRBV12-3/TRBV12-4 CASSYRNSPLHF
- TRBJ2-1 TRBV5-4 CASSRPKGDEQFF
TRBD2 TRBJ2-1 TRBV29-1 CSVDVEGRAVFF
TRBD2 TRBJ2-3 TRBV5-5 CASSPLADTDTQYF
- TRBJ1-2 TRBV5-5 CASSFETANYGYTF
- TRBJ1-1 TRBV5-1 CASSLEVRVGTEAFF
TRBD1 TRBJ1-1 TRBV7-9 CASTTSGGWTEAFF
TRBD1 TRBJ2-5 TRBV5-1 CASRGTGLYQETQYF
TRBD2 TRBJ2-1 TRBV6-5 CASRLAGGGDEQFF